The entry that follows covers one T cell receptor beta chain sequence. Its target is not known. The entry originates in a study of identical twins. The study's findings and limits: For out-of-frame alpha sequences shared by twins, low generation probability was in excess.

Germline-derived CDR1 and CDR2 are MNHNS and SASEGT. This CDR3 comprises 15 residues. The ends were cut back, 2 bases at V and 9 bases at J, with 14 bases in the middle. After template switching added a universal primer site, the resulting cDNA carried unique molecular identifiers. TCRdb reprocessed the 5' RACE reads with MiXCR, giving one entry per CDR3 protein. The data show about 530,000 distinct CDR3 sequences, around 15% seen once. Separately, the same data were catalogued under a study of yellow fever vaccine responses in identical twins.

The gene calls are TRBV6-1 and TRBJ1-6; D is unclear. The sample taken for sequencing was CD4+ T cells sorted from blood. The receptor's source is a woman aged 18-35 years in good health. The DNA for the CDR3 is TGTGCCAGCAGTGAACAAGCCCTGGGGATTTCACCCCTCCACTTT. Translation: CASSEQALGISPLHF.